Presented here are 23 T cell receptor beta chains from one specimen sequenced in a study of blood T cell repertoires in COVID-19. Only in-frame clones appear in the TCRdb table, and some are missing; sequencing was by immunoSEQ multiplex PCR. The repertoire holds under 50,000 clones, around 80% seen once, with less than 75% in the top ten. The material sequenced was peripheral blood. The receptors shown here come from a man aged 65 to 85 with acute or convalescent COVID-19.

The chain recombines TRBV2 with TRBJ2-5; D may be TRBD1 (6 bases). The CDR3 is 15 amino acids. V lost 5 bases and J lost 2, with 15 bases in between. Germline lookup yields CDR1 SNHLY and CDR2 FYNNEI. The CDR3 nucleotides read TGTGCCAGCAGTATGGGGGCGGGCACTCAAGAGACCCAGTACTTC. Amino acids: CASSMGAGTQETQYF.

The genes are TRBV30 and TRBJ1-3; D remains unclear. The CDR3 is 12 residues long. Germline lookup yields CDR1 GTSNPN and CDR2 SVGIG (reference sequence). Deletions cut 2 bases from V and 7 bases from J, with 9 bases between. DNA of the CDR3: TGTGCCTGGAGTTCTAACGGGAACACCATATATTTT. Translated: CAWSSNGNTIYF.

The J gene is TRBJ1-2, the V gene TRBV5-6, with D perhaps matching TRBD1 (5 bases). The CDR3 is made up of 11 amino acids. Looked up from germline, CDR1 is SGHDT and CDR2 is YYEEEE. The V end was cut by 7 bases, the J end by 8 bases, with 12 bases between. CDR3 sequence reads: CASGRVGGYTF. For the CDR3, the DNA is TGTGCCAGCGGCAGGGTGGGCGGCTACACCTTC.

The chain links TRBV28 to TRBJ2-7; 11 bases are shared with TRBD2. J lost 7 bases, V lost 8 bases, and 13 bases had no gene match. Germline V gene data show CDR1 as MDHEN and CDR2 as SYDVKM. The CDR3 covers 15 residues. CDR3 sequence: CASSMVSGRAGEQYF. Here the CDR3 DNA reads TGTGCCAGCTCGATGGTTAGCGGGAGGGCCGGGGAGCAGTACTTC.

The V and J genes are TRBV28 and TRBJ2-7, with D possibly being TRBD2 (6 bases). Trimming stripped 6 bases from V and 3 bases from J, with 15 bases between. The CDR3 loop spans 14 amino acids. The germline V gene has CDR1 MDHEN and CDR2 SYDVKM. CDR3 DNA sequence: TGTGCCAGCAGCCCCACCCTAGCGTTCTACGAGCAGTACTTC. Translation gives CASSPTLAFYEQYF. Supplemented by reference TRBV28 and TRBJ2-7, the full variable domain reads DVKVTQSSRYLVKRTGEKVFLECVQDMDHENMFWYRQDPGLGLRLIYFSYDVKMKEKGDIPEGYSVSREKKERFSLILESASTNQTSMYLCASSPTLAFYEQYFGPGTRLTVT.

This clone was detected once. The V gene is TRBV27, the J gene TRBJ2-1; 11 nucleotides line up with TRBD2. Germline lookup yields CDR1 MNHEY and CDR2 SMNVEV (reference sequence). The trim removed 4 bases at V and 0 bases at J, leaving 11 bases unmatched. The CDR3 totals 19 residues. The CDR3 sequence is CASSSTSGSSQSSYNEQFF. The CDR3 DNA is TGTGCCAGCAGTTCTACTAGCGGGAGTTCTCAGAGCTCCTACAATGAGCAGTTCTTC.

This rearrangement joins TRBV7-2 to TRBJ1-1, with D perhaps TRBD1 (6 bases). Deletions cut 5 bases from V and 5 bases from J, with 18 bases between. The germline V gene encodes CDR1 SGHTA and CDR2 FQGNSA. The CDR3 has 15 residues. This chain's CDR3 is CASSLLTGRETEAFF. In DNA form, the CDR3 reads TGTGCCAGCAGCCTACTAACAGGGCGGGAGACTGAAGCTTTCTTT. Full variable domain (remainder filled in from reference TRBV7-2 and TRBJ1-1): GAGVSQSPSNKVTEKGKDVELRCDPISGHTALYWYRQSLGQGLEFLIYFQGNSAPDKSGLPSDRFSAERTGGSVSTLTIQRTQQEDSAVYLCASSLLTGRETEAFFGQGTRLTVV.

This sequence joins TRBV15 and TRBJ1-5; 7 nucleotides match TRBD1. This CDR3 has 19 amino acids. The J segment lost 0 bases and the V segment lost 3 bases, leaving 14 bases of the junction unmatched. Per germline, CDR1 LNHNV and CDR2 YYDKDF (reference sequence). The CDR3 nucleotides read TGTGCCACCAGCAGTGACCGGGACAGTCGATTTAATAGCAATCAGCCCCAGCATTTT. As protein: CATSSDRDSRFNSNQPQHF. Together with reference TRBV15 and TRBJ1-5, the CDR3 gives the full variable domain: DAMVIQNPRYQVTQFGKPVTLSCSQTLNHNVMYWYQQKSSQAPKLLFHYYDKDFNNEADTPDNFQSRRPNTSFCFLDIRSPGLGDTAMYLCATSSDRDSRFNSNQPQHFGDGTRLSIL.

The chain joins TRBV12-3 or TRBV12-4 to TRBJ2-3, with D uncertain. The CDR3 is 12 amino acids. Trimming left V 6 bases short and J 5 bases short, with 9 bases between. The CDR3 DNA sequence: TGTGCCAGCAGCCACTCGGTAGATACGCAGTATTTT. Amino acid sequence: CASSHSVDTQYF.

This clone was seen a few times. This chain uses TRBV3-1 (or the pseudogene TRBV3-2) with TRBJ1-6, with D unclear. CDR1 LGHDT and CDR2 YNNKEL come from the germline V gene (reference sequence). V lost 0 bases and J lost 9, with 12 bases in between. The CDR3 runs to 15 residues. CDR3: CASSQDPAAGSPLHF. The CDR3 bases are TGTGCCAGCAGCCAAGACCCGGCCGCAGGTTCACCCCTCCACTTT.

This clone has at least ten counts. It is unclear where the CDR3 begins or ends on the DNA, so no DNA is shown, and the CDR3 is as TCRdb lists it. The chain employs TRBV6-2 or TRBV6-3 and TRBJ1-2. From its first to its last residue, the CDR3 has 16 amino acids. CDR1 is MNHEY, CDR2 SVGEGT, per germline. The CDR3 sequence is CASSSSYMGGNYGYTF.

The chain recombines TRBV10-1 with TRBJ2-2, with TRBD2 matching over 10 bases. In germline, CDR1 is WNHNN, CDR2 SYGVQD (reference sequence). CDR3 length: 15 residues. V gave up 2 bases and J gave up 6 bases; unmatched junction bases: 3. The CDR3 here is CASSERLAGAGELFF. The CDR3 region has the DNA TGCGCCAGCAGTGAGCGGCTAGCGGGGGCCGGGGAGCTGTTTTTT.

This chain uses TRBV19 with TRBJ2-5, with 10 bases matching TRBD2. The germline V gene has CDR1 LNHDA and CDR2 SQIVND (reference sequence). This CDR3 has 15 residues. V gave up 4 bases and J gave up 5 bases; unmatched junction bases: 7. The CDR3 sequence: CASSRLAGGGETQYF. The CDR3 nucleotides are TGTGCCAGTAGTAGATTAGCGGGAGGAGGGGAGACCCAGTACTTC.

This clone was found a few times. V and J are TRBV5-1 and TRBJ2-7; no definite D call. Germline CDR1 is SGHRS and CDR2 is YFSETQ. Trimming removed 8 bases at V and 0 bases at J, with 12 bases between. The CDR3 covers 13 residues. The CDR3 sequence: CASATSFSYEQYF. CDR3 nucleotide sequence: TGCGCCAGTGCGACTTCGTTCTCCTACGAGCAGTACTTC.

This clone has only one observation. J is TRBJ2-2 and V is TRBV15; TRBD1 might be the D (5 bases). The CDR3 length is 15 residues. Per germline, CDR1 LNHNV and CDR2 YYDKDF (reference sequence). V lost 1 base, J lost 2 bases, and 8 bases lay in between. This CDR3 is CATSRGGLNTGELFF. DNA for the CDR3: TGTGCCACCAGCAGAGGGGGCCTTAACACCGGGGAGCTGTTTTTT.

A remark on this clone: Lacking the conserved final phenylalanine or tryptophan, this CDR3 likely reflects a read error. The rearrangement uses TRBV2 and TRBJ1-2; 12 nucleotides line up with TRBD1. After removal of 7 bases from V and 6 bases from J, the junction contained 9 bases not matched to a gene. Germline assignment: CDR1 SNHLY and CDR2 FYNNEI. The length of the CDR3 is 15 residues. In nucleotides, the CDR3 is TGTGCCAGCAACCTCCCGGGACAGGGGGCGAATGGCTACACCCTC. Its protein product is CASNLPGQGANGYTL.

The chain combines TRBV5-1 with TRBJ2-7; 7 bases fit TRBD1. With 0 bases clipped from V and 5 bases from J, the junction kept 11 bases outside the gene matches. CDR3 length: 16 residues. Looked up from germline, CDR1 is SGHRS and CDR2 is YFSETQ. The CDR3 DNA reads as TGCGCCAGCAGCTTGGGGGCAGGGGGAGAGGTCCACGAGCAGTACTTC. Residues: CASSLGAGGEVHEQYF.

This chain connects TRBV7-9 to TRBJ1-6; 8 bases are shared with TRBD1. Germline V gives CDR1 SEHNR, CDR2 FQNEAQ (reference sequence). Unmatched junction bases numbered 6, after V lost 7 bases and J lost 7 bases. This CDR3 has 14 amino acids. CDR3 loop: CASNWDRTNSPLHF. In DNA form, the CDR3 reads TGTGCCAGCAACTGGGACAGGACAAATTCACCCCTCCACTTT.

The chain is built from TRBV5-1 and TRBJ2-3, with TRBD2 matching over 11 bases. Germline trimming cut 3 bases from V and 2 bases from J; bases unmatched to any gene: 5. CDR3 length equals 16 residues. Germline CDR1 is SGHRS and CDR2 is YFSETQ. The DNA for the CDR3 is TGCGCCAGCAGCTCTACTAGCGGGAGAGACACAGATACGCAGTATTTT. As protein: CASSSTSGRDTDTQYF.

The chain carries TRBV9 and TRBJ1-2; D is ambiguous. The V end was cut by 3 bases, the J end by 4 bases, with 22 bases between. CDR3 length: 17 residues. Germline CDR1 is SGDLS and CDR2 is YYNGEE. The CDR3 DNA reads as TGTGCCAGCAGCGAGCCCTCTAAAGTTCAGGTCACCTATGGCTACACCTTC. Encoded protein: CASSEPSKVQVTYGYTF.

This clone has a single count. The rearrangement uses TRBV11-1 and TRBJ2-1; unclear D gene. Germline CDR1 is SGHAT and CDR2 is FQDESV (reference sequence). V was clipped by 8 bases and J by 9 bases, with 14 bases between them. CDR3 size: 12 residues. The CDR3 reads CASRPDSGEQFF. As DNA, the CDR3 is TGTGCCAGCCGCCCCGACTCTGGTGAGCAGTTCTTC.

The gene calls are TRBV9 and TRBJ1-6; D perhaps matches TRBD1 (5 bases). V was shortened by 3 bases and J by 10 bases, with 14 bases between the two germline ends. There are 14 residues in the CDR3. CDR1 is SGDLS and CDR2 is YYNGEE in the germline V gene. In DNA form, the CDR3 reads TGTGCCAGCAGCGGGGGGGAGGTATGGTCACCCCTCCACTTT. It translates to CASSGGEVWSPLHF. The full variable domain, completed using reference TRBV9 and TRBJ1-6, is DSGVTQTPKHLITATGQRVTLRCSPRSGDLSVYWYQQSLDQGLQFLIQYYNGEERAKGNILERFSAQQFPDLHSELNLSSLELGDSALYFCASSGGEVWSPLHFGNGTRLTVT.

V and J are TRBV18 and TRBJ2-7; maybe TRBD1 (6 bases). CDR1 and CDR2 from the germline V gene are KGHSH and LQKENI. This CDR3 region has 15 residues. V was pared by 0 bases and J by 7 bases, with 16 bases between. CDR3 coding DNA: TGTGCCAGCTCACCACCGATACAGGGAATAGGGGAGCAGTACTTC. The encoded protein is CASSPPIQGIGEQYF.